This T cell receptor (beta chain) was observed in a study of cytomegalovirus exposure and HLA in healthy donors. Researchers ran the PCR with 60 Vbeta and 13 Jbeta primers. The table came from immunoSEQ multiplex PCR; TCRdb's copy has only in-frame clones and leaves some out. In total, the table holds 35,000 to 45,000 clones. V lost 2 bases and J lost 3; bases outside the gene matches: 3. The length of the CDR3 is 15 residues. Germline CDR1 and CDR2: SGHAT and FQNNGV. The source of this sequence is a human donor in good health. Sequenced material: PBMCs. The genes are TRBV11-2 and TRBJ1-1; 10 bases fit TRBD1. CDR3 loop: CASSLRDRGYTEAFF. The DNA for the CDR3 is TGTGCCAGCAGCTTAAGGGACAGGGGTTACACTGAAGCTTTCTTT. The full variable domain, in which reference TRBV11-2 and TRBJ1-1 provide the parts outside the CDR3, is EAGVAQSPRYKIIEKRQSVAFWCNPISGHATLYWYQQILGQGPKLLIQFQNNGVVDDSQLPKDRFSAERLKGVDSTLKIQPAKLEDSAVYLCASSLRDRGYTEAFFGQGTRLTVV.